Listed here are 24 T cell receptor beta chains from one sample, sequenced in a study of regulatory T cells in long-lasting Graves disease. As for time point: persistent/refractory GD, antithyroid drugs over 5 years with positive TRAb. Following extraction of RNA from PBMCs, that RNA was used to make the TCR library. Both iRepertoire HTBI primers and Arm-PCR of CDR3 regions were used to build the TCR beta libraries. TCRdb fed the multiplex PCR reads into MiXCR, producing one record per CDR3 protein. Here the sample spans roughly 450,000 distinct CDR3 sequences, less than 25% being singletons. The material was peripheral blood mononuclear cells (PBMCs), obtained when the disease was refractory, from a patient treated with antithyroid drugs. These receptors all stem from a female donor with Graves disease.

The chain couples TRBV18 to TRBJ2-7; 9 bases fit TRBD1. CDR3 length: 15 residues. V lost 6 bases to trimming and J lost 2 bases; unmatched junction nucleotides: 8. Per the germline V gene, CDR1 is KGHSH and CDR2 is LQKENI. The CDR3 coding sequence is TGTGCCAGCTCTTCCGGGACAGGGACTACCTACGAGCAGTACTTC. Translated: CASSSGTGTTYEQYF.

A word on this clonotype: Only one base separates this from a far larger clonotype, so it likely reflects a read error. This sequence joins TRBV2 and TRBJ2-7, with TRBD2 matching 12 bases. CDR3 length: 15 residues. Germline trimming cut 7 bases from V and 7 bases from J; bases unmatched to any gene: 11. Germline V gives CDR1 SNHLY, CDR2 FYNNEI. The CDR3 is CASITPSGRAPEQYF. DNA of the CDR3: TGTGCCAGCATCACCCCTAGCGGGAGGGCCCCGGAGCAGTACTTC. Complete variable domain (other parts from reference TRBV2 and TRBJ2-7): EPEVTQTPSHQVTQMGQEVILRCVPISNHLYFYWYRQILGQKVEFLVSFYNNEISEKSEIFDDQFSVERPDGSNFTLKIRSTKLEDSAMYFCASITPSGRAPEQYFGPGTRLTVT.

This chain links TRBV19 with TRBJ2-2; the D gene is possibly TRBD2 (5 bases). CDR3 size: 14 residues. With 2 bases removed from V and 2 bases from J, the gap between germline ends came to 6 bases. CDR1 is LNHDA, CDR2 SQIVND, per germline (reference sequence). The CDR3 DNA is TGTGCCAGTAGTATACGGGGTAACACCGGGGAGCTGTTTTTT. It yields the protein CASSIRGNTGELFF.

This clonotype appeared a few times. The chain's CDR3 is CASSLLEGGNQPQHF. DNA for the CDR3: TGTGCCAGCAGCCTGCTGGAGGGCGGCAATCAGCCCCAGCATTTT. The V call is TRBV5-8, the J call TRBJ1-5; D unclear. The CDR3 loop spans 15 amino acids. Trimming stripped 4 bases from V and 2 bases from J, with 13 bases between. From germline, CDR1 is SGHTS and CDR2 YDEGEE.

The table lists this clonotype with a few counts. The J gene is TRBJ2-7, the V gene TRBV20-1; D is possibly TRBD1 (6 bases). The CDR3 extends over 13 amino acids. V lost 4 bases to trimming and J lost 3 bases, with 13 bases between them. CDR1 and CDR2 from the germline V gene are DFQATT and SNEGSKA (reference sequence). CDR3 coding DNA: TGCAGTGCTATGACGGGACAACTCTACGAGCAGTACTTC. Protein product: CSAMTGQLYEQYF.

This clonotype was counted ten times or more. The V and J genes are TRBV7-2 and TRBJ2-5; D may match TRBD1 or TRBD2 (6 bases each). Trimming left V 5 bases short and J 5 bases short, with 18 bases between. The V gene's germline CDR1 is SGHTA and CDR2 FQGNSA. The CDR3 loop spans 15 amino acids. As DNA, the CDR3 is TGTGCCAGCAGCGGGGGGCCTGGACTATTTGAGACCCAGTACTTC. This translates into CASSGGPGLFETQYF.

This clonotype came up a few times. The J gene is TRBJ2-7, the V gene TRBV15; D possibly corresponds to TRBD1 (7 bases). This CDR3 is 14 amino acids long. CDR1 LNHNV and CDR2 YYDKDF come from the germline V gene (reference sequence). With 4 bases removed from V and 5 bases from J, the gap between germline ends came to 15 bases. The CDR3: CATSNSRGADEQYF. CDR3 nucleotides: TGTGCCACCAGCAACTCCAGGGGGGCCGACGAGCAGTACTTC. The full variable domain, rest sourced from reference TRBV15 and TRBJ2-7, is DAMVIQNPRYQVTQFGKPVTLSCSQTLNHNVMYWYQQKSSQAPKLLFHYYDKDFNNEADTPDNFQSRRPNTSFCFLDIRSPGLGDTAMYLCATSNSRGADEQYFGPGTRLTVT.

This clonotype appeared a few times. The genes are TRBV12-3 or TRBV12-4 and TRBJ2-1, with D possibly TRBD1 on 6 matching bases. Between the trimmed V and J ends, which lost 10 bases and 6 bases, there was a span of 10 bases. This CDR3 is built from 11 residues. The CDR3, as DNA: TGTGCCACCCGACAGGCCAATGAGCAGTTCTTC. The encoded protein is CATRQANEQFF.

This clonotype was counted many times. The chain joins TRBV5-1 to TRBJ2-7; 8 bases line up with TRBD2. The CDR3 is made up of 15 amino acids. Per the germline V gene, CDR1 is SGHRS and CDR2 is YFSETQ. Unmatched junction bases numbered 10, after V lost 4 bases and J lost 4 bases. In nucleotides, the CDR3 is TGCGCCAGCAGCCAGGTCAGCGGGAGTCAGTACGAGCAGTACTTC. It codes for CASSQVSGSQYEQYF.

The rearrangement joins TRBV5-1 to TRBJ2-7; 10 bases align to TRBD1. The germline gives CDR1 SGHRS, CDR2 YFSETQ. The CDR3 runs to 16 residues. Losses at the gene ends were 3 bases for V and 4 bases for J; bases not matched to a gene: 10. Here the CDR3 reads CASSSTWDRGSYEQYF. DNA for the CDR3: TGCGCCAGCAGCTCTACTTGGGACAGGGGAAGTTACGAGCAGTACTTC.

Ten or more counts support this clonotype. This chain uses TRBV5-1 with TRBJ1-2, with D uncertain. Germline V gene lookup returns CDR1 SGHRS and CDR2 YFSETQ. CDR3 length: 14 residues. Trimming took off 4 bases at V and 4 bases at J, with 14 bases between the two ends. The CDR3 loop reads CASSPSSSSYGYTF. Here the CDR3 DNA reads TGCGCCAGCAGCCCATCGAGTTCGAGCTATGGCTACACCTTC. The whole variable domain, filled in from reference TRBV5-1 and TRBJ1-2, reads KAGVTQTPRYLIKTRGQQVTLSCSPISGHRSVSWYQQTPGQGLQFLFEYFSETQRNKGNFPGRFSGRQFSNSRSEMNVSTLELGDSALYLCASSPSSSSYGYTFGSGTRLTVV.

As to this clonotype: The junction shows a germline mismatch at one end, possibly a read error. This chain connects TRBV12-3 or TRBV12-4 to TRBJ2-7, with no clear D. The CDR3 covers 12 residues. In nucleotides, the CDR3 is TGTGCCAGCAGTTTAGGTCTGGCAGCCCACGGGTTC. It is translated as CASSLGLAAHGF.

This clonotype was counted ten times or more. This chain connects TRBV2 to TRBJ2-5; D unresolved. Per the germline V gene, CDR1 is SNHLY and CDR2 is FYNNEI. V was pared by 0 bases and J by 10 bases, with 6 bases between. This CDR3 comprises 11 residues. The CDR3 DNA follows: TGTGCCAGCAGTGAAGCCCTGGGCCAGTACTTC. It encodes CASSEALGQYF.

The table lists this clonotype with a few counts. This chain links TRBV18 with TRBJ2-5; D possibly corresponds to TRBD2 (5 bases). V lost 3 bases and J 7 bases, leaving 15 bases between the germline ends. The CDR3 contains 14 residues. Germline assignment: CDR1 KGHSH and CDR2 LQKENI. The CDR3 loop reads CASSPDSLSGTQYF. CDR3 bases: TGTGCCAGCTCACCGGACTCCCTTTCTGGGACCCAGTACTTC.

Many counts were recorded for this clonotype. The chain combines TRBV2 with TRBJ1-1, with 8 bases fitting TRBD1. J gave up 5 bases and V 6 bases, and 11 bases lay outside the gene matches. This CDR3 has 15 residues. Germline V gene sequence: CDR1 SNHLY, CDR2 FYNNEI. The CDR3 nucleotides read TGTGCCAGCAGGACCCCAGACAGGGGCGGGACTGAAGCTTTCTTT. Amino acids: CASRTPDRGGTEAFF. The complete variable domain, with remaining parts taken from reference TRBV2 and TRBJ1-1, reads EPEVTQTPSHQVTQMGQEVILRCVPISNHLYFYWYRQILGQKVEFLVSFYNNEISEKSEIFDDQFSVERPDGSNFTLKIRSTKLEDSAMYFCASRTPDRGGTEAFFGQGTRLTVV.

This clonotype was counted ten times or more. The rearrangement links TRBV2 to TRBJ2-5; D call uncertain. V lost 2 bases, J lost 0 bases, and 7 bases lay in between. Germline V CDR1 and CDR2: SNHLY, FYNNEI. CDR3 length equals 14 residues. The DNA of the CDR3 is TGTGCCAGCAGTGAATTGGAGTACCAAGAGACCCAGTACTTC. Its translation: CASSELEYQETQYF.

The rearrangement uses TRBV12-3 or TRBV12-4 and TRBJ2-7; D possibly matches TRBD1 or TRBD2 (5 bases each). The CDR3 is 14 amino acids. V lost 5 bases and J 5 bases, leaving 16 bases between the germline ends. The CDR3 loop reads CASSLWEQQDEQYF. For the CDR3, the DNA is TGTGCCAGCAGTCTTTGGGAGCAACAGGACGAGCAGTACTTC.

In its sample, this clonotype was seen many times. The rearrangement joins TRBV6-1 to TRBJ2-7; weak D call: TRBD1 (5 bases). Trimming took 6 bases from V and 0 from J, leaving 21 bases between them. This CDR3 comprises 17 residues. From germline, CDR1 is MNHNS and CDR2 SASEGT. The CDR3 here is CASSPGRMRTSSYEQYF. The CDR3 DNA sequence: TGTGCCAGCAGCCCGGGTCGCATGCGGACAAGCTCCTACGAGCAGTACTTC.

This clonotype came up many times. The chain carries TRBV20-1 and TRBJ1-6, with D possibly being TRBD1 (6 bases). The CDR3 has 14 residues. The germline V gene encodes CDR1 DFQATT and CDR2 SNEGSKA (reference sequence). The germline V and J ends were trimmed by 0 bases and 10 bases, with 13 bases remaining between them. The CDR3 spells CSARDQGIGSPLHF. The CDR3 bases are TGCAGTGCTAGAGATCAGGGGATCGGGTCACCCCTCCACTTT.

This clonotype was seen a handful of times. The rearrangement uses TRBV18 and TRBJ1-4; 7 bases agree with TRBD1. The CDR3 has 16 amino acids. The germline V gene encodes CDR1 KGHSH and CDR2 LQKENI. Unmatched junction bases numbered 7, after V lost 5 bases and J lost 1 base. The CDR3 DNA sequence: TGTGCCAGCTCAACCCCCGGGACAGTAACTAATGAAAAACTGTTTTTT. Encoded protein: CASSTPGTVTNEKLFF.

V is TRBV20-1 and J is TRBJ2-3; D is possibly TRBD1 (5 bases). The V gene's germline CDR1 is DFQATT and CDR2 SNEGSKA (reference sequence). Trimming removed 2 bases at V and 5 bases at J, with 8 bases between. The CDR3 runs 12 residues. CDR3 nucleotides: TGCAGTGCTAGACAGGGCGGAGATACGCAGTATTTT. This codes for CSARQGGDTQYF.

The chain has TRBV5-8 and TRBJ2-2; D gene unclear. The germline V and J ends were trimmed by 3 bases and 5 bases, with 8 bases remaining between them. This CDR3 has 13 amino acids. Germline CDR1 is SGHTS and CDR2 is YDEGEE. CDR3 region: CASSWDITGELFF. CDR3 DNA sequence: TGTGCCAGCAGCTGGGATATTACCGGGGAGCTGTTTTTT.

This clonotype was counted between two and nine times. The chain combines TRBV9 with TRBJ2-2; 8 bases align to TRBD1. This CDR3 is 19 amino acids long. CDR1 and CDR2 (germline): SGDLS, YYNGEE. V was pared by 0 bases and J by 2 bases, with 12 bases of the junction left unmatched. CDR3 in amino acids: CASSVVGGNGTGNTGELFF. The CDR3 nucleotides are TGTGCCAGCAGCGTAGTCGGTGGGAACGGGACAGGTAACACCGGGGAGCTGTTTTTT.

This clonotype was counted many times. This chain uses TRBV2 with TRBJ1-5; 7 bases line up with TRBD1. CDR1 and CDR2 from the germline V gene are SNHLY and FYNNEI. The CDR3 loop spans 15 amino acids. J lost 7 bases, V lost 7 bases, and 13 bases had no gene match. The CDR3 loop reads CASTPDRRSQQPQHF. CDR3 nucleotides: TGTGCCAGCACCCCGGACAGGAGGTCCCAACAGCCCCAGCATTTT.